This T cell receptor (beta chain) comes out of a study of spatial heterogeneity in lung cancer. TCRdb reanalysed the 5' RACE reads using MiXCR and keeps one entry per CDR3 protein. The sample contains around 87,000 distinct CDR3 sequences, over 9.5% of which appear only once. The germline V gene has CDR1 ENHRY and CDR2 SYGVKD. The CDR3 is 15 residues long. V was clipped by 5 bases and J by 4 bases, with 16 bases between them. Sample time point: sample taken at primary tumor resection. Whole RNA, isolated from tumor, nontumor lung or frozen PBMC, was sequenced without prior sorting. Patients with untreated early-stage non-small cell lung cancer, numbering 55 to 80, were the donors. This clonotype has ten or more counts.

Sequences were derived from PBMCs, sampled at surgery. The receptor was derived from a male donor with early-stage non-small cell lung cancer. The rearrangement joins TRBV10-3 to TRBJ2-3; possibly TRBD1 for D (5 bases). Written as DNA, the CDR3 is TGTGCCATCAGTCCAGGGCCTGATACTGCAGATACGCAGTATTTT. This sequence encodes CAISPGPDTADTQYF.